Below are 22 T cell receptor beta chains sequenced from a single sample in a study of memory CD4+ T cells and cytomegalovirus serostatus. Single viable CD3+CD4+CD8-CD45RO+ cells were sorted as the memory CD4+ T cells. TCRdb keeps only in-frame clones here, not all; method: immunoSEQ multiplex PCR. The sample holds around 30,000 clones, about 75% seen once. Material for sequencing was memory CD4+ T cells from blood. These receptors came from an adult in good health and CMV-seronegative. Some clones in this sample may be carry-over from other donors' samples.

This chain joins TRBV10-3 and TRBJ2-7; D remains unclear. The CDR3 totals 13 residues. V shed 6 bases and J shed 2 bases, with 11 bases lying between them. Germline CDR1 and CDR2: ENHRY and SYGVKD. DNA of the CDR3: TGTGCCATCAGGGACGGAGACCCCTACGAGCAGTACTTC. This encodes CAIRDGDPYEQYF.

This chain links TRBV4-3 with TRBJ2-7; D is possibly TRBD1 or TRBD2 (6 bases each). Deletions cut 4 bases from V and 6 bases from J, with 13 bases between. The CDR3 has 13 residues. From germline, CDR1 is LGHNA and CDR2 YSLEER. The CDR3 is CASSLGSGAEQYF. CDR3 nucleotides: TGCGCCAGCAGCCTCGGTTCGGGGGCCGAGCAGTACTTC.

This chain joins TRBV6-1 and TRBJ1-1, with 9 bases identical to TRBD1. The ends lost 6 bases at V and 5 bases at J; junction bases unmatched: 7. Germline CDR1 MNHNS, CDR2 SASEGT. This CDR3 region has 14 residues. The CDR3 region has the DNA TGTGCCAGCAGAGAGACAGGGGGGGTTACTGAAGCTTTCTTT. Its translation is CASRETGGVTEAFF.

V gene TRBV11-3 combines with J gene TRBJ2-2; maybe TRBD1 (5 bases). With 5 bases removed from V and 6 bases from J, the gap between germline ends came to 10 bases. The CDR3 totals 13 residues. Germline loops: CDR1 SGHNT, CDR2 YENEEA. Written as DNA, the CDR3 is TGTGCCAGCAGCCGATTACAGGCCGGGGAGCTGTTTTTT. This codes for CASSRLQAGELFF.

There are a few counts of this clone. The chain carries TRBV6-5 and TRBJ1-2; D may be TRBD1 (5 bases). Trimming left V 7 bases short and J 0 bases short, with 15 bases between. The CDR3 totals 15 residues. CDR1 MNHEY and CDR2 SVGAGI come from the germline V gene. The CDR3 protein is CASTYGTGANYGYTF. The CDR3 coding sequence is TGTGCCAGCACGTACGGGACCGGAGCTAACTATGGCTACACCTTC.

This chain joins TRBV4-1 and TRBJ1-2, with unresolved D. V shed 1 base and J shed 1 base, with 13 bases lying between them. The CDR3 totals 16 residues. The germline gives CDR1 MGHRA, CDR2 YSYEKL. The CDR3 DNA reads as TGCGCCAGCAGCCAAGCAGCCACGACCAGTAACTATGGCTACACCTTC. Its translation: CASSQAATTSNYGYTF.

The chain has TRBV19 and TRBJ1-3, with no clear D. The germline gives CDR1 LNHDA, CDR2 SQIVND (reference sequence). The CDR3 spans 13 residues. Trimming left V 10 bases short and J 0 bases short, with 10 bases between. Written as DNA, the CDR3 is TGTGCCACATCAGGATACTCTGGAAACACCATATATTTT. Residues: CATSGYSGNTIYF.

This chain uses TRBV11-3 with TRBJ1-3; weak D call: TRBD1 (5 bases). The CDR3 sequence is 17 residues long. V was shortened by 2 bases and J by 5 bases, with 19 bases between the two germline ends. Germline CDR1 and CDR2: SGHNT and YENEEA. The CDR3 protein is CASSLTQRGASRNTIYF. The CDR3 DNA is TGTGCCAGCAGCTTAACTCAAAGGGGAGCAAGCAGAAACACCATATATTTT.

The chain joins TRBV10-1 to TRBJ2-2; D might be TRBD2 (5 bases). The germline V and J ends were trimmed by 10 bases and 7 bases, with 13 bases remaining between them. The length of the CDR3 is 12 residues. CDR1 and CDR2 from the germline V gene are WNHNN and SYGVQD (reference sequence). CDR3 coding DNA: TGCGCCACCAGAGGACTCGGCGGGGAGCTGTTTTTT. It translates to CATRGLGGELFF.

The chain couples TRBV6-5 to TRBJ1-2; TRBD1 might be the D (5 bases). The CDR3 spans 14 residues. Trimming cost V 4 bases and J 3 bases, with 12 bases left between them. Germline V gives CDR1 MNHEY, CDR2 SVGAGI. Here the CDR3 reads CASSFGGWDYGYTF. For the CDR3, the DNA is TGTGCCAGCAGTTTTGGGGGATGGGACTATGGCTACACCTTC.

This clone was detected once. Here the CDR3 reads CASSPGTDYYGYTF. The CDR3 DNA follows: TGTGCCAGCAGTCCCGGGACAGACTACTATGGCTACACCTTC. The chain joins TRBV6-6 to TRBJ1-2, with 7 nucleotides matching TRBD1. J was trimmed by 3 bases and V by 5 bases; bases with no gene match: 6. The CDR3 runs 14 residues. Germline lookup yields CDR1 MNHNY and CDR2 SVGAGI (reference sequence).

The chain recombines TRBV5-4 with TRBJ2-5; the D call may be TRBD1 or TRBD2 (5 bases each). The CDR3 is made up of 15 amino acids. Germline CDR1 SGHNT, CDR2 YYREEE (reference sequence). The germline V and J ends were trimmed by 1 base and 1 base, with 11 bases remaining between them. Here the CDR3 DNA reads TGTGCCAGCAGCTTGTCCAGGGACCTCCAAGAGACCCAGTACTTC. It codes for CASSLSRDLQETQYF.

The gene calls are TRBV6-4 and TRBJ1-6; 10 bases are shared with TRBD1. Germline V CDR1 and CDR2: MRHNA, SNTAGT. Trimming took 9 bases from V and 9 from J; bases not matched to a gene: 8. This CDR3 has 14 residues. CDR3 sequence: CASTRDRGCSPLHF. The CDR3 region has the DNA TGTGCCAGTACTAGGGACAGGGGCTGTTCACCCCTCCACTTT.

This clone was picked up a small number of times. CDR3 in DNA: TGTGCCAGCAGCTTCTCGCCAGGGGCGGGGAGGTACGAGCAGTACTTC. This translates into CASSFSPGAGRYEQYF. The rearrangement joins TRBV7-4 to TRBJ2-7; D is perhaps TRBD1 or TRBD2 (6 bases each). V shed 3 bases and J shed 4 bases, with 19 bases lying between them. This CDR3 has 16 residues. Germline CDR1 and CDR2: SGHVT and SQSDAQ.

The CDR3 coding sequence is TGTGCCAGCAGCAAATTAGCGAATTCGAACACCGGGGAGCTGTTTTTT. Translating gives CASSKLANSNTGELFF. The chain is built from TRBV7-2 and TRBJ2-2, with D maybe TRBD2 (5 bases). Trimming took off 5 bases at V and 0 bases at J, with 13 bases between the two ends. CDR1 and CDR2 (germline): SGHTA, FQGNSA. CDR3 length equals 16 residues.

V and J are TRBV4-3 and TRBJ2-3, with D tentatively TRBD1 (6 bases). Looked up from germline, CDR1 is LGHNA and CDR2 is YSLEER. The CDR3 sequence is 15 residues long. Trimming cost V 2 bases and J 4 bases, with 13 bases left between them. CDR3 in amino acids: CASSQQTGPPDTQYF. The CDR3 DNA sequence: TGCGCCAGCAGCCAACAGACAGGTCCCCCAGATACGCAGTATTTT.

The CDR3 sequence: CASSYSPSGVQPQHF. As DNA, the CDR3 is TGTGCCAGCAGTTACTCGCCCTCCGGGGTTCAGCCCCAGCATTTT. The V and J genes are TRBV6-5 and TRBJ1-5; D remains ambiguous. Looked up from germline, CDR1 is MNHEY and CDR2 is SVGAGI. This CDR3 contains 15 residues. Between the trimmed V and J ends, which lost 0 bases and 6 bases, there was a span of 12 bases.

The rearrangement links TRBV6-5 to TRBJ2-3, with D perhaps matching TRBD1 (5 bases). The CDR3 is made up of 12 amino acids. Trimming stripped 9 bases from V and 8 bases from J, with 15 bases between. Per germline, CDR1 MNHEY and CDR2 SVGAGI. The CDR3 DNA follows: TGTGCCAGTTGGTCGGGTAGGGGTACGCAGTATTTT. Residues: CASWSGRGTQYF.

This chain connects TRBV6-1 to TRBJ1-6; D perhaps matches TRBD1 (5 bases). Germline V gene lookup returns CDR1 MNHNS and CDR2 SASEGT. Between the trimmed V and J ends, which lost 7 bases and 0 bases, there was a span of 10 bases. The CDR3 extends over 15 amino acids. The CDR3 nucleotides read TGTGCCAGCACAGCGGGGCCCTCCTATAATTCACCCCTCCACTTT. This gives the protein CASTAGPSYNSPLHF.

This clone was counted between two and nine times. The chain is built from TRBV4-1 and TRBJ1-5; D gene unclear. CDR3 length: 15 amino acids. Trimming removed 0 bases from V and 7 bases from J, with 13 bases in between. Per germline, CDR1 MGHRA and CDR2 YSYEKL. The CDR3, as DNA: TGCGCCAGCAGCCAAGATCGTGAGGGAAGACAGCCCCAGCATTTT. Translated: CASSQDREGRQPQHF.

This sequence joins TRBV7-9 and TRBJ1-2; 8 bases match TRBD1. The junction had 15 bases not matched to a gene; V was cut back by 5 bases and J by 4 bases. The CDR3 consists of 17 residues. CDR1 is SEHNR, CDR2 FQNEAQ, per germline (reference sequence). The CDR3 DNA reads as TGTGCCAGCAGCAAGAACCTCCCGGGACAGGATACCTATGGCTACACCTTC. Translation: CASSKNLPGQDTYGYTF.

CDR3 region: CASSELTSGGVYGELFF. In DNA, the CDR3 is TGCGCCAGCAGTGAGTTGACTAGCGGGGGAGTCTACGGGGAGCTGTTTTTT. V usage is TRBV10-1 and J usage is TRBJ2-2; 12 bases line up with TRBD2. The CDR3 spans 17 residues. The V gene's germline CDR1 is WNHNN and CDR2 SYGVQD (reference sequence). The V gene end was trimmed by 1 base and the J gene end by 7 bases; junction bases not matched to a gene: 7.